A selection of T cell receptor beta chains follows, all from one sample in a study of T cell repertoires in cytomegalovirus infection. Using its own MiXCR run on the reads, TCRdb lists one record per CDR3 protein. The sample carries 150,000 to 200,000 distinct CDR3 sequences, approximately 28% recorded once. The sequenced sample was PBMCs. The receptors come from a human donor in good health (CMV status not recorded). Some clones in this sample may be carry-over from other donors' samples. Each CDR3 is given with its conserved first and last residue. Each record gives: clone size, V gene, J gene, CDR3 length, D gene, CDR3 protein, CDR3 DNA. The D gene is left open where the match is weak. Expanded clones are given a class, and other clones once, few, many or no size at all.

few	TRBV19	TRBJ1-1	13	.	CASSRGKSTEAFF	TGTGCCAGCTCTAGAGGGAAGAGCACTGAAGCTTTCTTT
.	TRBV7-6	TRBJ2-7	15	.	CASSLGHGRTYEQYF	TGTGCCAGCAGCTTAGGGCATGGGCGTACCTACGAGCAGTACTTC
.	TRBV5-1	TRBJ2-7	13	TRBD1	CASSLGQGIEQYF	TGCGCCAGCAGCTTGGGACAGGGAATTGAGCAGTACTTC
few	TRBV12-5	TRBJ2-1	13	.	CASGLGGRGKQFF	TGTGCTAGTGGTTTGGGGGGCAGAGGTAAGCAGTTCTTC
.	TRBV20-1	TRBJ1-5	15	.	CSAIPGEYSNQPQHF	TGCAGTGCCATTCCAGGAGAATATAGCAATCAGCCCCAGCATTTT
few	TRBV7-2	TRBJ2-5	16	.	CASSLDVRAAQETQYF	TGTGCCAGCAGCTTAGACGTCAGGGCGGCGCAAGAGACCCAGTACTTC
few	TRBV5-6	TRBJ2-1	15	TRBD1	CASSLEQGEVDEQFF	TGTGCCAGCAGCTTGGAACAGGGGGAGGTCGATGAGCAGTTCTTC
.	TRBV6-2/TRBV6-3	TRBJ2-4	17	TRBD2	CASSYPGLAGGQNIQYF	TGTGCCAGCAGTTACCCGGGACTAGCGGGGGGGCAAAACATTCAGTACTTC
many	TRBV11-2	TRBJ1-4	13	.	CASSRDIGEKLFF	TGTGCCAGCAGCAGGGACATCGGGGAAAAACTGTTTTTT
.	TRBV14	TRBJ1-2	13	.	CASSLFGTAVSTF	TGTGCCAGCAGCCTCTTTGGGACGGCCGTATCCACCTTC
.	TRBV7-8	TRBJ1-2	15	.	CASSLGEPEVYGYTF	TGTGCCAGCAGCTTAGGAGAACCGGAGGTCTATGGCTACACCTTC
.	TRBV19	TRBJ1-1	15	.	CASSISLTSNTEAFF	TGTGCCAGTAGTATATCTTTGACATCGAACACTGAAGCTTTCTTT
.	TRBV6-1	TRBJ2-3	16	.	CASSGDPYNVADTQYF	TGTGCCAGCAGTGGGGACCCCTATAATGTGGCAGATACGCAGTATTTT
.	TRBV12-3/TRBV12-4	TRBJ2-6	15	.	CAIRTSKSGANVLTF	TGTGCCATCAGGACGAGCAAGTCTGGGGCCAACGTCCTGACTTTC
.	TRBV7-9	TRBJ1-2	16	.	CASSSDDLESNYGYTF	TGTGCCAGCAGTTCGGACGACCTGGAGTCCAACTATGGCTACACCTTC
once	TRBV12-3/TRBV12-4	TRBJ2-2	16	TRBD1	CASSSPRGRNTGELFF	TGTGCCAGCAGTTCGCCCAGGGGGAGGAACACCGGGGAGCTGTTTTTT
.	TRBV5-8	TRBJ2-1	19	TRBD2	CASSLAGLAGTSSYNEQFF	TGTGCCAGCAGCTTGGCGGGGCTAGCGGGGACGAGCTCCTACAATGAGCAGTTCTTC
many	TRBV6-2/TRBV6-3	TRBJ1-1	15	.	CASRYPSHGDTEAFF	TGTGCCAGCAGGTACCCTTCTCACGGGGACACTGAAGCTTTCTTT
.	TRBV12-3/TRBV12-4	TRBJ1-1	12	.	CASSLASQEAFF	TGTGCCAGCAGTTTGGCATCGCAAGAAGCTTTCTTT
many	TRBV7-2	TRBJ2-3	18	.	CASSPKRGGGRSTDTQYF	TGTGCCAGCAGCCCCAAACGGGGAGGGGGTAGAAGCACAGATACGCAGTATTTT
few	TRBV5-1	TRBJ1-5	15	TRBD1	CASSVSGTGNQPQHF	TGCGCCAGCAGCGTCTCCGGGACAGGGAATCAGCCCCAGCATTTT
.	TRBV5-6	TRBJ2-1	16	.	CASSQHADFSYNEQFF	TGTGCCAGCAGTCAGCACGCGGACTTCTCCTACAATGAGCAGTTCTTC
few	TRBV6-2/TRBV6-3	TRBJ1-1	14	TRBD1	CASSQGQVLTEAFF	TGTGCCAGCAGCCAGGGACAGGTCCTCACTGAAGCTTTCTTT
many	TRBV7-2	TRBJ1-6	14	.	CASSLDLGIASLHF	TGTGCCAGCAGCTTGGACCTTGGAATTGCATCCCTCCACTTT
.	TRBV12-5	TRBJ2-1	17	.	CASGLVITGNSYNEQFF	TGTGCTAGTGGTTTGGTAATAACAGGGAACTCCTACAATGAGCAGTTCTTC
few	TRBV11-2	TRBJ2-7	15	.	CASSLDHAGGVEQYF	TGTGCCAGCAGCTTAGATCACGCAGGAGGGGTCGAGCAGTACTTC
.	TRBV19	TRBJ2-2	15	.	CASTLEGLETGELFF	TGTGCCAGTACGTTGGAAGGGCTTGAGACCGGGGAGCTGTTTTTT
few	TRBV12-3/TRBV12-4	TRBJ2-2	14	.	CASSLAEETGELFF	TGTGCCAGCAGTTTAGCGGAGGAGACCGGGGAGCTGTTTTTT
.	TRBV20-1	TRBJ1-3	16	.	CSAGEGPRLSGNTIYF	TGCAGTGCTGGGGAAGGGCCCAGACTCTCTGGAAACACCATATATTTT
few	TRBV7-6	TRBJ1-2	13	.	CASSQQGLGGYTF	TGTGCCAGCAGCCAACAGGGTTTAGGAGGCTACACCTTC
few	TRBV7-3	TRBJ2-5	13	.	CASSLNTGETQYF	TGTGCCAGCAGCTTAAATACCGGAGAGACCCAGTACTTC
.	TRBV5-5	TRBJ1-5	16	.	CASSTGTPRGNQPQHF	TGTGCCAGCAGCACTGGGACACCTAGGGGCAATCAGCCCCAGCATTTT
many	TRBV7-8	TRBJ2-5	18	.	CASSLVALPPIREETQYF	TGTGCCAGCAGCTTAGTCGCTCTACCGCCTATTCGCGAAGAGACCCAGTACTTC
.	TRBV7-8	TRBJ2-1	14	.	CASSPRRGYNEQFF	TGTGCCAGCAGCCCTCGGAGAGGCTACAATGAGCAGTTCTTC
.	TRBV5-6	TRBJ1-2	13	.	CASSQRGGYGYTF	TGTGCCAGCAGCCAACGAGGAGGCTATGGCTACACCTTC
few	TRBV6-5	TRBJ1-1	12	.	CASTDSYTEAFF	TGTGCCAGCACAGACAGTTACACTGAAGCTTTCTTT
few	TRBV15	TRBJ1-2	12	.	CATSARFYGYTF	TGTGCCACCAGCGCTAGATTCTATGGCTACACCTTC